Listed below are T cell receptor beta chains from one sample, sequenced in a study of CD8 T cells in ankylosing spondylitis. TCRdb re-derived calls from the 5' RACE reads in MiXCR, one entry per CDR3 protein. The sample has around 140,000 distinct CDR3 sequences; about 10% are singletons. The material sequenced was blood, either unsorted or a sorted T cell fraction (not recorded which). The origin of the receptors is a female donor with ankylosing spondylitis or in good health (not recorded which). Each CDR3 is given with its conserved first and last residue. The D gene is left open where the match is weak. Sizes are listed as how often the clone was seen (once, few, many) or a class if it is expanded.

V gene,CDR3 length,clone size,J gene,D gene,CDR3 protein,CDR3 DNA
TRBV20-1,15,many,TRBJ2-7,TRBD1,CSAPGQLTPPYEQYF,TGCAGTGCCCCGGGACAGCTTACCCCCCCTTACGAGCAGTACTTC
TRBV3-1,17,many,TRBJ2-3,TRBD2,CASSQVRLARPSDTQYF,TGTGCCAGCAGCCAAGTCCGACTAGCCCGCCCTTCAGATACGCAGTATTTT
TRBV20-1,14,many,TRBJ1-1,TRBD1,CSARRQGGRTEAFF,TGCAGTGCCAGAAGACAGGGGGGCAGGACTGAAGCTTTCTTT
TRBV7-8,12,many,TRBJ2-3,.,CASSNVPDTQYF,TGTGCCAGCAGCAACGTCCCAGATACGCAGTATTTT
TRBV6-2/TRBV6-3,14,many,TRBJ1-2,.,CASSIRTSSRGYTF,TGTGCCAGCAGCATTCGGACCTCCAGTCGGGGCTACACCTTC
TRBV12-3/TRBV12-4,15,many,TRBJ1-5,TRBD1,CASSAGTGGNQPQHF,TGTGCCAGCAGTGCCGGGACAGGAGGCAATCAGCCCCAGCATTTT
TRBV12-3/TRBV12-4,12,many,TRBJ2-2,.,CASSPRWGELFF,TGTGCCAGCAGTCCCCGGTGGGGGGAGCTGTTTTTT
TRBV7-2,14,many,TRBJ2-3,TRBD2,CASKLAELTDTQYF,TGTGCCAGTAAACTAGCGGAACTCACAGATACGCAGTATTTT
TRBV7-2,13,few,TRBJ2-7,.,CASSLVTGQEQYF,TGTGCCAGCAGCTTAGTTACAGGGCAGGAGCAGTACTTC
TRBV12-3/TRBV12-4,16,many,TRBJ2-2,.,CASSTGAGTTYGELFF,TGTGCCAGCAGTACGGGGGCCGGGACTACGTATGGGGAGCTGTTTTTT
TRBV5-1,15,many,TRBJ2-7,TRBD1,CASSRPGQGSYEQYF,TGCGCCAGCAGCAGACCGGGACAGGGATCGTACGAGCAGTACTTC
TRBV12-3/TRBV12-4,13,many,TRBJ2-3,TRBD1,CAAGRGHTDTQYF,TGTGCAGCGGGCAGGGGGCACACAGATACGCAGTATTTT
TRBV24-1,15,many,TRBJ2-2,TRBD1,CATTPGQTNTGELFF,TGTGCCACCACTCCGGGACAGACGAACACCGGGGAGCTGTTTTTT
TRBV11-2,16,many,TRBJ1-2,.,CASSKKTGIDNYGYTF,TGTGCCAGCAGCAAGAAGACAGGCATCGATAACTATGGCTACACCTTC